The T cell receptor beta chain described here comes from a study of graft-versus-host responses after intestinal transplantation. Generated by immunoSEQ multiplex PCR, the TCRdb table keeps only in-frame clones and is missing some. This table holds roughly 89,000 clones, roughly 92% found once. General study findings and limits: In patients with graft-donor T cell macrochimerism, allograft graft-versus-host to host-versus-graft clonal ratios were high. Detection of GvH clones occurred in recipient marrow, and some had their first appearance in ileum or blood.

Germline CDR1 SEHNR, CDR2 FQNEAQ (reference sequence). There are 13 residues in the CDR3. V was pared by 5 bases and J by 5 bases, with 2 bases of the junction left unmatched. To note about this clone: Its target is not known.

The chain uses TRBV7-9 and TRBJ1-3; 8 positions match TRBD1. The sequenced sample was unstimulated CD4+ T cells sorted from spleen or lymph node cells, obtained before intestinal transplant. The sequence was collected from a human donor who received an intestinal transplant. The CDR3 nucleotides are TGTGCCAGCAGCGCCAGGGGGCGAAACACCATATATTTT. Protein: CASSARGRNTIYF. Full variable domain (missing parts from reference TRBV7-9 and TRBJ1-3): DTGVSQNPRHKITKRGQNVTFRCDPISEHNRLYWYRQTLGQGPEFLTYFQNEAQLEKSRLLSDRFSAERPKGSFSTLEIQRTEQGDSAMYLCASSARGRNTIYFGEGSWLTVV.